The 27 T cell receptor beta chains below all came from one sample that was sequenced in a study of identical twins. A single record per CDR3 protein comes from TCRdb applying MiXCR to the 5' RACE reads. The table includes hundreds of thousands of distinct CDR3 sequences, more than 6.5% detected once. The sample also formed part of further work on yellow fever vaccine responses in identical twins.

Sequences were obtained from PBMCs. Receptor source: a woman younger than 35 in good health.

This chain uses TRBV6-5 with TRBJ1-2; 9 nucleotides match TRBD1. CDR3 length: 15 residues. Trimming cost V 0 bases and J 10 bases; bases outside gene matches: 9. Germline CDR1 is MNHEY and CDR2 is SVGAGI. DNA of the CDR3: TGTGCCAGCAGTTACTCGCTTGGGACAGGGAGGAACTACACCTTC. Encoded protein: CASSYSLGTGRNYTF.

To note about this clonotype: The junction does not match germline at one end; this may be a read error. The chain is built from TRBV4-3 and TRBJ2-1, with 11 bases that match TRBD2. The germline gives CDR1 LGHNA, CDR2 YSLEER. The CDR3 is 15 amino acids. The CDR3 coding sequence is TGCGCCAACAGCCCGACTAGCGGGAAGTACAATGAGCAGTTCTTC. This sequence encodes CANSPTSGKYNEQFF.

This clonotype was seen a few times. The chain is built from TRBV4-1 and TRBJ2-2; D is unresolved. The CDR3 covers 18 residues. Between the trimmed V and J ends, which lost 4 bases and 3 bases, there was a span of 21 bases. CDR1 and CDR2 (germline): MGHRA, YSYEKL. The CDR3 DNA follows: TGCGCCAGCAGCCTTTTTGTAGGTGGCGGCGCCGACACCGGGGAGCTGTTTTTT. Its protein product is CASSLFVGGGADTGELFF.

This clonotype was recorded at least ten times. V gene TRBV10-1 combines with J gene TRBJ2-3; the D is unclear. V gave up 2 bases and J gave up 0 bases, with 9 bases separating them. The CDR3 sequence is 15 residues long. Germline CDR1 and CDR2: WNHNN and SYGVQD (reference sequence). In nucleotides, the CDR3 is TGCGCCAGCAGTGAGGACCCGGTGAGCACAGATACGCAGTATTTT. Translated, it gives CASSEDPVSTDTQYF.

The table lists this clonotype with many counts. The rearrangement links TRBV11-2 to TRBJ2-3; 11 bases line up with TRBD2. Losses at the gene ends were 4 bases for V and 0 bases for J; bases not matched to a gene: 9. CDR3 length: 18 residues. Germline loops: CDR1 SGHAT, CDR2 FQNNGV. CDR3 region: CASSSSRRLAGSTDTQYF. Written as DNA, the CDR3 is TGTGCCAGCAGCTCCTCCCGGAGACTAGCGGGGAGCACAGATACGCAGTATTTT.

The chain couples TRBV29-1 to TRBJ2-2, with TRBD1 matching over 9 bases. Looked up from germline, CDR1 is SQVTM and CDR2 is ANQGSEA. V lost 6 bases, J lost 4 bases, and 18 bases stayed unmatched. There are 18 residues in the CDR3. CDR3 sequence: CSVGNLPQGALGTGELFF. In nucleotides, the CDR3 is TGCAGCGTCGGAAACTTACCACAGGGGGCACTGGGCACCGGGGAGCTGTTTTTT.

The sample holds many counts of this clonotype. The rearrangement joins TRBV10-3 to TRBJ1-2; perhaps TRBD1 as D (6 bases). The germline V gene has CDR1 ENHRY and CDR2 SYGVKD. Trimming took 2 bases from V and 4 from J, leaving 29 bases between them. CDR3 length: 20 residues. The CDR3 loop is CAISERRPEVTQGNFYGYTF. The DNA for the CDR3 is TGTGCCATCAGTGAGAGAAGGCCAGAAGTGACACAGGGAAACTTCTATGGCTACACCTTC.

This clonotype has a handful of counts. The chain employs TRBV25-1 and TRBJ2-3, with TRBD2 matching 9 bases. This CDR3 contains 17 residues. V gave up 2 bases and J gave up 4 bases; unmatched junction bases: 10. CDR1 and CDR2 from the germline V gene are MGHDK and SYGVNS. The CDR3 protein is CASSEPSSGISPDTQYF. DNA for the CDR3: TGTGCCAGCAGTGAACCCTCTAGCGGGATTAGCCCAGATACGCAGTATTTT. The entire variable domain, with the rest obtained from reference TRBV25-1 and TRBJ2-3, is as follows: EADIYQTPRYLVIGTGKKITLECSQTMGHDKMYWYQQDPGMELHLIHYSYGVNSTEKGDLSSESTVSRIRTEHFPLTLESARPSHTSQYLCASSEPSSGISPDTQYFGPGTRLTVL.

This clonotype was found many times. The gene calls are TRBV29-1 and TRBJ2-1; 12 nucleotides match TRBD2. Germline CDR1 is SQVTM and CDR2 is ANQGSEA. V lost 7 bases, J lost 2 bases, and 6 bases stayed unmatched. The CDR3 is 15 amino acids. Here the CDR3 DNA reads TGCAGCGGCCGACTAGCGGGAGTCCCCTACAATGAGCAGTTCTTC. As protein: CSGRLAGVPYNEQFF.

There are many counts of this clonotype. The genes are TRBV20-1 and TRBJ2-7; no clear D gene. This CDR3 contains 15 residues. CDR1 is DFQATT, CDR2 SNEGSKA, per germline (reference sequence). V shed 6 bases and J shed 0 bases, with 18 bases lying between them. Written as DNA, the CDR3 is TGCAGTGCCCCTTCGGGCCCGCGAAGCTCCTACGAGCAGTACTTC. Its protein product is CSAPSGPRSSYEQYF.

This clonotype has only a few counts. The rearrangement joins TRBV24-1 to TRBJ2-2; 8 nucleotides align to TRBD1. V shed 4 bases, J shed 4 bases, and the junction held 4 bases outside the gene matches. The length of the CDR3 is 15 residues. The germline V gene has CDR1 KGHDR and CDR2 SFDVKD. This chain's CDR3 is CATSETGASTGELFF. Here the CDR3 DNA reads TGTGCCACCAGTGAGACAGGGGCAAGCACCGGGGAGCTGTTTTTT.

This chain joins TRBV11-2 and TRBJ1-1; 7 bases align to TRBD1. The germline V gene encodes CDR1 SGHAT and CDR2 FQNNGV. J lost 6 bases, V lost 3 bases, and 1 base had no gene match. This CDR3 contains 12 residues. The CDR3 DNA reads as TGTGCCAGCAGCTTGGGACAGTCTGAAGCTTTCTTT. It yields the protein CASSLGQSEAFF.

The gene calls are TRBV4-1 and TRBJ2-7; tentatively, D is TRBD1 or TRBD2 (5 bases each). V shed 1 base and J shed 1 base, with 11 bases lying between them. The CDR3 length is 15 residues. The germline V gene encodes CDR1 MGHRA and CDR2 YSYEKL. The CDR3 spells CASSQAGRGSYEQYF. DNA for the CDR3: TGCGCCAGCAGCCAAGCGGGAAGGGGTTCCTACGAGCAGTACTTC.

This clonotype was observed at least ten times. This chain connects TRBV29-1 to TRBJ2-3; D could derive from TRBD1 or TRBD2 (6 bases each). CDR1 is SQVTM and CDR2 is ANQGSEA in the germline V gene. Trimming took 7 bases from V and 4 from J, leaving 12 bases between them. This CDR3 has 12 amino acids. The CDR3 reads CSALGGADTQYF. CDR3 coding DNA: TGCAGCGCCTTGGGGGGCGCAGATACGCAGTATTTT.

The sample holds a few counts of this clonotype. The chain has TRBV27 and TRBJ1-6; maybe TRBD1 (5 bases). Germline lookup yields CDR1 MNHEY and CDR2 SMNVEV (reference sequence). This CDR3 has 16 residues. Trimming took off 3 bases at V and 6 bases at J, with 15 bases between the two ends. CDR3 nucleotide sequence: TGTGCCAGCAGTTTTGGGAGTAGGCAGGGTAATTCACCCCTCCACTTT. This translates into CASSFGSRQGNSPLHF.

This clonotype occurred a few times. The chain couples TRBV7-9 to TRBJ2-5, with unresolved D. Germline V gene sequence: CDR1 SEHNR, CDR2 FQNEAQ (reference sequence). Trimming cost V 0 bases and J 5 bases, with 13 bases left between them. This CDR3 comprises 15 residues. Here the CDR3 reads CASSLAVGSVETQYF. As DNA, the CDR3 is TGTGCCAGCAGCTTAGCGGTTGGCTCGGTGGAGACCCAGTACTTC. Looking up the rest from reference TRBV7-9 and TRBJ2-5 gives the full variable domain: DTGVSQNPRHKITKRGQNVTFRCDPISEHNRLYWYRQTLGQGPEFLTYFQNEAQLEKSRLLSDRFSAERPKGSFSTLEIQRTEQGDSAMYLCASSLAVGSVETQYFGPGTRLLVL.

The chain joins TRBV25-1 to TRBJ2-2; possible D gene TRBD1, 5 bases. V lost 2 bases and J 11 bases, leaving 15 bases between the germline ends. This CDR3 is built from 14 residues. Germline lookup yields CDR1 MGHDK and CDR2 SYGVNS. The CDR3 loop is CASSERREIGELFF. CDR3 sequence (DNA): TGTGCCAGCAGTGAACGCAGGGAAATCGGAGAGCTGTTTTTT. The whole variable domain, filled in from reference TRBV25-1 and TRBJ2-2, reads EADIYQTPRYLVIGTGKKITLECSQTMGHDKMYWYQQDPGMELHLIHYSYGVNSTEKGDLSSESTVSRIRTEHFPLTLESARPSHTSQYLCASSERREIGELFFGEGSRLTVL.

The CDR3 spells CASSFPGQGATGELFF. CDR3 sequence (DNA): TGTGCCAGCAGCTTCCCGGGACAGGGGGCGACCGGGGAGCTGTTTTTT. This chain links TRBV7-9 with TRBJ2-2, with TRBD1 identical over 12 bases. Germline CDR1 and CDR2: SEHNR and FQNEAQ (reference sequence). This CDR3 contains 16 residues. Trimming at V came to 3 bases and at J to 5 bases, leaving 4 bases not matched to a gene.

At least ten counts were recorded for this clonotype. This chain links TRBV4-1 with TRBJ1-4; no firm D call. Germline V gene lookup returns CDR1 MGHRA and CDR2 YSYEKL. CDR3 length: 15 residues. The germline V and J ends were trimmed by 4 bases and 3 bases, with 12 bases remaining between them. CDR3 nucleotide sequence: TGCGCCAGCAGCCTCCTAGGGCTTCCTAATGAAAAACTGTTTTTT. Translated: CASSLLGLPNEKLFF.

This clonotype showed up just a few times. V gene TRBV20-1 combines with J gene TRBJ2-1; 9 bases map to TRBD2. Per germline, CDR1 DFQATT and CDR2 SNEGSKA (reference sequence). With V trimmed by 5 bases and J by 5 bases, 7 bases remained unmatched. This CDR3 has 14 residues. The CDR3 loop reads CSAPLAGFDNEQFF. The CDR3 nucleotides are TGCAGTGCTCCCCTAGCGGGATTCGACAATGAGCAGTTCTTC.

This rearrangement joins TRBV9 to TRBJ2-4; 9 bases are a match to TRBD2. This CDR3 is built from 16 residues. CDR1 is SGDLS and CDR2 is YYNGEE in the germline V gene. With 2 bases clipped from V and 0 bases from J, the junction kept 3 bases outside the gene matches. The CDR3 nucleotides read TGTGCCAGCAGCGTGAGCGGGGGGCTAGCCAAAAACATTCAGTACTTC. Protein: CASSVSGGLAKNIQYF.

The chain is built from TRBV3-1 and TRBJ2-7; D uncertain. V lost 5 bases to trimming and J lost 0 bases, with 8 bases between them. This CDR3 region has 13 residues. CDR1 and CDR2 (germline): LGHDT, YNNKEL (reference sequence). This CDR3 is CASSSIYSYEQYF. CDR3 nucleotide sequence: TGTGCCAGCAGCTCAATTTACTCCTACGAGCAGTACTTC.

Many counts were recorded for this clonotype. The chain is built from TRBV28 and TRBJ2-2; the D is unclear. Trimming shortened V by 0 bases and J by 0 bases, and 11 bases separated the two germline ends. This CDR3 contains 17 residues. Germline V lookup: CDR1 MDHEN, CDR2 SYDVKM. CDR3 nucleotide sequence: TGTGCCAGCAGTTTATGGTCAGCGACTCCGAACACCGGGGAGCTGTTTTTT. This sequence encodes CASSLWSATPNTGELFF.

This chain uses TRBV7-9 with TRBJ2-2, with D uncertain. In germline, CDR1 is SEHNR, CDR2 FQNEAQ (reference sequence). Trimming shortened V by 4 bases and J by 7 bases, and 10 bases separated the two germline ends. The CDR3 is 13 residues long. The CDR3 DNA follows: TGTGCCAGCAGCTCGAGTCTAAACGGGGAGCTGTTTTTT. It specifies CASSSSLNGELFF.

This clonotype was found a few times. The rearrangement links TRBV20-1 to TRBJ1-5; D remains ambiguous. This CDR3 is built from 13 residues. Between the trimmed V and J ends, which lost 5 bases and 0 bases, there was a span of 8 bases. Germline values: CDR1 DFQATT, CDR2 SNEGSKA (reference sequence). The CDR3 DNA follows: TGCAGTGCTGTGACACCTAGCAATCAGCCCCAGCATTTT. Protein: CSAVTPSNQPQHF.

This clonotype was detected only a few times. The chain has TRBV6-5 and TRBJ2-5, with 8 bases that match TRBD1. The CDR3 totals 15 residues. Germline V gene sequence: CDR1 MNHEY, CDR2 SVGAGI. V was pared by 0 bases and J by 5 bases, with 5 bases of the junction left unmatched. CDR3 in amino acids: CASSYSGDRWETQYF. In nucleotides, the CDR3 is TGTGCCAGCAGTTACTCCGGGGACAGGTGGGAGACCCAGTACTTC.

In this sample, this clonotype turned up many times. The gene calls are TRBV5-6 and TRBJ2-1; TRBD1 matches 10 bases. J lost 2 bases, V lost 7 bases, and 3 bases had no gene match. The CDR3 length is 14 residues. Germline V gene lookup returns CDR1 SGHDT and CDR2 YYEEEE. CDR3 amino acids: CASRGTGAYNEQFF. CDR3 in DNA: TGTGCCAGCCGAGGGACAGGGGCCTACAATGAGCAGTTCTTC.